A selection of T cell receptor beta chains follows, all from one sample in a study of technical replicates of blood from a few donors. The table came from immunoSEQ multiplex PCR; TCRdb's copy has only in-frame clones and leaves some out. The table has about 12,000 clones, around 96% seen once. Sequences were obtained from PBMCs. The receptors come from a human donor in good health. Both conserved end residues are part of each CDR3. The D gene is left open where the match is weak. A clone size is listed for some rows: how often the clone was seen (once, few, many), or a class if it is expanded.

CDR3nt: TGTGCCAGCAGTGGGGGCCTATTTATTGTCGGTCAGCCCCAGCATTTT; CDR3aa: CASSGGLFIVGQPQHF; abundance: NA; v_gene: TRBV2; len: 16; d_gene: NA; j_gene: TRBJ1-5
CDR3nt: TGCAGCGGTGGGACCGGGACAGGGGGCGAGCAGTACTTC; CDR3aa: CSGGTGTGGEQYF; abundance: NA; v_gene: TRBV29-1; len: 13; d_gene: TRBD1; j_gene: TRBJ2-7
CDR3nt: TGTGCCAGCAGCGCTTCCCTAGCGGGAGAGACCCAGTACTTC; CDR3aa: CASSASLAGETQYF; abundance: NA; v_gene: TRBV4-2; len: 14; d_gene: TRBD2; j_gene: TRBJ2-5
CDR3nt: TGCAGCGTTGGACTACACTACAATGAGCAGTTCTTC; CDR3aa: CSVGLHYNEQFF; abundance: NA; v_gene: TRBV29-1; len: 12; d_gene: NA; j_gene: TRBJ2-1
CDR3nt: TGTGCCAGCTCACCCGGACAGGGCGCCTACAATGAGCAGTTCTTC; CDR3aa: CASSPGQGAYNEQFF; abundance: NA; v_gene: TRBV18; len: 15; d_gene: TRBD1; j_gene: TRBJ2-1
CDR3nt: TGTGCCGTCTTACTAGCGGGCACAGATACGCAGTATTTT; CDR3aa: CAVLLAGTDTQYF; abundance: NA; v_gene: TRBV10-3; len: 13; d_gene: TRBD2; j_gene: TRBJ2-3
CDR3nt: TGTGCCAGACACACGGGACAGATCATAGGGCACTTC; CDR3aa: CARHTGQIIGHF; abundance: NA; v_gene: TRBV2; len: 12; d_gene: TRBD1; j_gene: TRBJ2-7
CDR3nt: TGTGCCATCGAGAACCAAGGGACTAGCGGATCCTACAATGAGCAGTTCTTC; CDR3aa: CAIENQGTSGSYNEQFF; abundance: NA; v_gene: TRBV2; len: 17; d_gene: TRBD2; j_gene: TRBJ2-1
CDR3nt: TGCGCCAGCAGCTTGCGGACAGGGGCCTCTGGAAACACCATATATTTT; CDR3aa: CASSLRTGASGNTIYF; abundance: NA; v_gene: TRBV5-1; len: 16; d_gene: TRBD1; j_gene: TRBJ1-3
CDR3nt: TGTGCCTGGAGTGTGGGAGGGAGTGTGAGCGGGGAGCTGTTTTTT; CDR3aa: CAWSVGGSVSGELFF; abundance: NA; v_gene: TRBV30; len: 15; d_gene: TRBD2; j_gene: TRBJ2-2
CDR3nt: TGTGCCAGCAGCTCCCGCGCCGGCGGGGAGGGGACAGATACGCAGTATTTT; CDR3aa: CASSSRAGGEGTDTQYF; abundance: NA; v_gene: TRBV5-4; len: 17; d_gene: TRBD2; j_gene: TRBJ2-3
CDR3nt: TGTGCCAGCAGTGTATCTCTAGGGGACAGCAATGAGCAGTTCTTC; CDR3aa: CASSVSLGDSNEQFF; abundance: NA; v_gene: TRBV6-1; len: 15; d_gene: TRBD1; j_gene: TRBJ2-1
CDR3nt: TGTGCCAGCAGTAGGGACTTAAACACCGGGGAGCTGTTTTTT; CDR3aa: CASSRDLNTGELFF; abundance: NA; v_gene: TRBV25-1; len: 14; d_gene: NA; j_gene: TRBJ2-2
CDR3nt: TGTGCCAGCAGTGATCCCGCCAGGGGGTCCTACGAGCAGTACTTC; CDR3aa: CASSDPARGSYEQYF; abundance: NA; v_gene: TRBV25-1; len: 15; d_gene: TRBD1; j_gene: TRBJ2-7
CDR3nt: TGTGCCAGCAGTTTTGGACTAGCGGGTGACAATGAGCAGTTCTTC; CDR3aa: CASSFGLAGDNEQFF; abundance: NA; v_gene: TRBV6-5; len: 15; d_gene: TRBD2; j_gene: TRBJ2-1
CDR3nt: TGTGCCAGCAGTGAATGGGACAGGGCTCTCGGAAACACCATATATTTT; CDR3aa: CASSEWDRALGNTIYF; abundance: NA; v_gene: TRBV2; len: 16; d_gene: TRBD1; j_gene: TRBJ1-3
CDR3nt: TGCGCCAGCAGCTTGACAGGGCCCACTGAAGCTTTCTTT; CDR3aa: CASSLTGPTEAFF; abundance: NA; v_gene: TRBV5-1; len: 13; d_gene: NA; j_gene: TRBJ1-1
CDR3nt: TGTGCCAGCAGTTTATCGGGACAGGCCCTTCGGCACACCTTC; CDR3aa: CASSLSGQALRHTF; abundance: NA; v_gene: TRBV28; len: 14; d_gene: TRBD1; j_gene: TRBJ1-2
CDR3nt: TGCAGCGTTGAGGAGGGTGGGGCCAACGTCCTGACTTTC; CDR3aa: CSVEEGGANVLTF; abundance: NA; v_gene: TRBV29-1; len: 13; d_gene: NA; j_gene: TRBJ2-6
CDR3nt: TGTGCCAGCAGTGAAGAAGCAGGGGGCTACAATGAGCAGTTCTTC; CDR3aa: CASSEEAGGYNEQFF; abundance: NA; v_gene: TRBV6-1; len: 15; d_gene: TRBD1; j_gene: TRBJ2-1
CDR3nt: TGTGCCAGCAGCTTAGGGGCCAGAGAGAATGAAAAACTGTTTTTT; CDR3aa: CASSLGARENEKLFF; abundance: NA; v_gene: TRBV7-9; len: 15; d_gene: NA; j_gene: TRBJ1-4
CDR3nt: TGTGCCAGCAGCTCAGAACAGGGGGCTGAAGCTTTCTTT; CDR3aa: CASSSEQGAEAFF; abundance: NA; v_gene: TRBV5-5; len: 13; d_gene: TRBD1; j_gene: TRBJ1-1
CDR3nt: TGTGCCAGCAGTCCAACAGGGCTCACTGAAGCTTTCTTT; CDR3aa: CASSPTGLTEAFF; abundance: NA; v_gene: TRBV27; len: 13; d_gene: NA; j_gene: TRBJ1-1
CDR3nt: TGTGCCAGCAGTTCTGGGGACAGGGGCACACAGTACTTC; CDR3aa: CASSSGDRGTQYF; abundance: once; v_gene: TRBV28; len: 13; d_gene: TRBD1; j_gene: TRBJ2-5
CDR3nt: TGTGCCAGCAGCCCCCCTGGTCAGCGATCCTACAATGAGCAGTTCTTC; CDR3aa: CASSPPGQRSYNEQFF; abundance: NA; v_gene: TRBV5-4; len: 16; d_gene: NA; j_gene: TRBJ2-1
CDR3nt: TGTGCCAGCAGTGAATCCGGTTACGAGCAGTACTTC; CDR3aa: CASSESGYEQYF; abundance: NA; v_gene: TRBV6-1; len: 12; d_gene: NA; j_gene: TRBJ2-7
CDR3nt: TGTGCCATCAGTGAAGAAGGGAGGCAGCCCCAGCATTTT; CDR3aa: CAISEEGRQPQHF; abundance: NA; v_gene: TRBV10-3; len: 13; d_gene: NA; j_gene: TRBJ1-5
CDR3nt: TGTGCCAGCAGCCCCGGATGGGGGACAGGCTCCTACGAGCAGTACTTC; CDR3aa: CASSPGWGTGSYEQYF; abundance: NA; v_gene: TRBV9; len: 16; d_gene: TRBD1; j_gene: TRBJ2-7
CDR3nt: TGTGCCTGGAGTGTACCAGACTATAGCAATCAGCCCCAGCATTTT; CDR3aa: CAWSVPDYSNQPQHF; abundance: NA; v_gene: TRBV30; len: 15; d_gene: NA; j_gene: TRBJ1-5
CDR3nt: TGCGCCAGCAGCCAGCCCCCATTAATTAGCGGGTTCTCCTACGAGCAGTACTTC; CDR3aa: CASSQPPLISGFSYEQYF; abundance: NA; v_gene: TRBV5-1; len: 18; d_gene: TRBD2; j_gene: TRBJ2-7
CDR3nt: TGCGCCAGCAGCGGCCTTGGTAGCGGGGGTTCCTACAATGAGCAGTTCTTC; CDR3aa: CASSGLGSGGSYNEQFF; abundance: NA; v_gene: TRBV5-1; len: 17; d_gene: TRBD2; j_gene: TRBJ2-1